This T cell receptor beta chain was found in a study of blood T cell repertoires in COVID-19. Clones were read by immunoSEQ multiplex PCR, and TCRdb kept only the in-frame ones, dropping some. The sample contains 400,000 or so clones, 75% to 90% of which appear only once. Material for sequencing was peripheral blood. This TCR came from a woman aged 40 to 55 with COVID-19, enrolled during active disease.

This chain's CDR3 is CASSSGTQETQYF. CDR3 nucleotide sequence: TGTGCCAGCAGTTCCGGGACACAAGAGACCCAGTACTTC. The chain links TRBV12-3 or TRBV12-4 to TRBJ2-5; D perhaps matches TRBD1 (6 bases). Trimming cost V 4 bases and J 2 bases, with 8 bases left between them. This CDR3 contains 13 residues.